The T cell receptor (beta chain) under discussion was sequenced for a study of cytomegalovirus exposure and HLA in healthy donors. V shed 7 bases and J shed 12 bases, with 19 bases lying between them. The length of the CDR3 is 13 residues. Looked up from germline, CDR1 is LNHDA and CDR2 is SQIVND (reference sequence). The data were produced by immunoSEQ multiplex PCR, yet TCRdb's version contains in-frame clones alone and is incomplete. The table includes 200,000 to 250,000 clones, less than 85% detected once. Points from the study as a whole: Cytomegalovirus association was assigned to approximately 180 TCR beta chains. For most TCR sequences rarity was the rule, although some public TCRs occurred in many donors. Specificity of three CMV-associated chains for CMV antigens was verified in vitro.

In regard to this clone: Its antigen is not identified.

The donors were part of the validation cohort, which consisted of roughly 120 subjects and was separate from the first cohort of hundreds of subjects. The source material was PBMCs. This sequence joins TRBV19 and TRBJ2-1, with D perhaps assigned TRBD1 or TRBD2 (5 bases each). This TCR was recovered from a woman aged 18-30 years in good health and CMV-seronegative. The CDR3 DNA is TGTGCCAGTACCTCCGGGGCGCGGGTGAGGCAGTTCTTC. Translating it yields CASTSGARVRQFF.